This TCR beta chain was documented in a study of T cell responses to AZD1222 COVID-19 vaccine. As for the study in general: Second-dose recipients at about 4 or about 12 weeks were treated as one pooled group. Study-level points and caveats: Baseline serology detected seropositivity in only a handful of AZD1222 recipients. Donor demographics were predominantly white British with a female majority; clonal diversity may be underestimated.

With regard to this clone: What it binds is not known.

Produced via immunoSEQ multiplex PCR; TCRdb's table is partial and in-frame only. The sample comprises 100,000 to 120,000 clones, about 86% of which are singletons, and 3% to 3.5% rests with the top ten. The CDR3 sequence is 15 residues long. Trimming at V came to 2 bases and at J to 1 base, leaving 4 bases not matched to a gene. The germline gives CDR1 WNHNN, CDR2 SYGVQD (reference sequence). Sample: peripheral blood, taken on day 0 of AZD1222 vaccination. The sequence was collected from an adult in good health. The J gene is TRBJ2-7, the V gene TRBV10-1; TRBD1 aligns across 8 bases. The CDR3 DNA reads as TGCGCCAGCAGTGAGGCCGGACAGGGTTCCTACGAGCAGTACTTC. Amino acids: CASSEAGQGSYEQYF.